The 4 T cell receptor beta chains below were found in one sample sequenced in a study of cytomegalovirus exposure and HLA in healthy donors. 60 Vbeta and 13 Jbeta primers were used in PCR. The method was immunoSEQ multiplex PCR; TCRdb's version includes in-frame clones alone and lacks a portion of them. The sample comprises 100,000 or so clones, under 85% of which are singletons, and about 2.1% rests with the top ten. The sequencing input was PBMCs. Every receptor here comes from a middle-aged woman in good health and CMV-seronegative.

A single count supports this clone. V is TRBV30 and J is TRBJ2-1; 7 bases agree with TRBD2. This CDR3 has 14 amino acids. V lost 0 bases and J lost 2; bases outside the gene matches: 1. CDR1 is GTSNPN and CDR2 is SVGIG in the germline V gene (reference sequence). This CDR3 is CAWSVTSAYNEQFF. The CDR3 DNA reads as TGTGCCTGGAGTGTCACTAGCGCCTACAATGAGCAGTTCTTC.

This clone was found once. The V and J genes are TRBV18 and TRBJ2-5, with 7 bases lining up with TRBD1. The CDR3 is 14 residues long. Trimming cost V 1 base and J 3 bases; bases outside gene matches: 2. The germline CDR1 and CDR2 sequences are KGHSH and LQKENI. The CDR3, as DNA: TGTGCCAGCTCACCACGACAGGGAGAAGAGACCCAGTACTTC. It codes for CASSPRQGEETQYF. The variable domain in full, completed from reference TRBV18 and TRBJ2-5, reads NAGVMQNPRHLVRRRGQEARLRCSPMKGHSHVYWYRQLPEEGLKFMVYLQKENIIDESGMPKERFSAEFPKEGPSILRIQQVVRGDSAAYFCASSPRQGEETQYFGPGTRLLVL.

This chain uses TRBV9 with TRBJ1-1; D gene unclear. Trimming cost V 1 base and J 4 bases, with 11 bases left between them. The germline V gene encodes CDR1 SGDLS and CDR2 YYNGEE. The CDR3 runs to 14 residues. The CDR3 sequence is CASSVSGLVTEAFF. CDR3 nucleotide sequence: TGTGCCAGCAGCGTATCGGGGTTAGTCACTGAAGCTTTCTTT.

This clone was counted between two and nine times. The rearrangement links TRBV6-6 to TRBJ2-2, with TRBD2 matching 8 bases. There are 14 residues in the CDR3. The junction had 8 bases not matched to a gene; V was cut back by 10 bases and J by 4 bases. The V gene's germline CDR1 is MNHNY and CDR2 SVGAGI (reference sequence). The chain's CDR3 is CATGGGSGTGELFF. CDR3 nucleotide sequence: TGTGCCACCGGGGGGGGGTCGGGCACCGGGGAGCTGTTTTTT.